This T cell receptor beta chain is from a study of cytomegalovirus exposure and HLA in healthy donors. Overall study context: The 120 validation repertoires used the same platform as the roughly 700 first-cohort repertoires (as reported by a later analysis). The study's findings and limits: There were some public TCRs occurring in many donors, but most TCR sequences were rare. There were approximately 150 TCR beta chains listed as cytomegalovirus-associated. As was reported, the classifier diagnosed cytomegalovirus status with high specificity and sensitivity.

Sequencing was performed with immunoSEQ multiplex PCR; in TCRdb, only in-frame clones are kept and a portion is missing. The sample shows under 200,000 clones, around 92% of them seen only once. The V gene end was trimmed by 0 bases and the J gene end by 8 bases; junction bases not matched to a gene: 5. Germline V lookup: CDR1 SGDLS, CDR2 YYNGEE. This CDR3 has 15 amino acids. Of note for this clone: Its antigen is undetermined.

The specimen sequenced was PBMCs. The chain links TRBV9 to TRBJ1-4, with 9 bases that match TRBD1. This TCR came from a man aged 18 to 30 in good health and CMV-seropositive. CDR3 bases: TGTGCCAGCAGCGTAGACGGGACAGGGCGCGAAAAACTGTTTTTT. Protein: CASSVDGTGREKLFF.